These 23 T cell receptor beta chains originate from one sample sequenced in a study of T cell responses to AZD1222 COVID-19 vaccine. The assay was immunoSEQ multiplex PCR, and TCRdb's table has in-frame clones only and misses some. This sample carries 60,000 to 65,000 clones, less than 90% of them seen once, and the ten largest clones take 6.5% to 8%. The material sequenced was peripheral blood, taken on day 0 of AZD1222 vaccination. The origin of the receptors is an adult in good health.

This clone is a singleton in its sample. This chain uses TRBV6-5 with TRBJ2-7; TRBD1 matches 8 bases. This CDR3 has 15 amino acids. Germline values: CDR1 MNHEY, CDR2 SVGAGI. The trim removed 7 bases at V and 3 bases at J, leaving 11 bases unmatched. CDR3 in amino acids: CASKRKGQENYEQYF. The CDR3 DNA reads TGTGCCAGCAAAAGAAAGGGACAGGAAAACTACGAGCAGTACTTC.

This clone was observed a single time. The chain carries TRBV7-9 and TRBJ2-5; 9 bases fit TRBD1. Germline values: CDR1 SEHNR, CDR2 FQNEAQ (reference sequence). The V and J ends lost 4 bases and 5 bases, in that order; junction bases with no gene match: 8. The CDR3 covers 15 residues. Here the CDR3 reads CASSYGTGIKETQYF. The CDR3 DNA sequence: TGTGCCAGCAGCTACGGGACAGGGATCAAGGAGACCCAGTACTTC.

The chain recombines TRBV7-8 with TRBJ2-2; D possibly corresponds to TRBD1 (6 bases). The CDR3 loop spans 14 amino acids. Germline assignment: CDR1 SGHVS and CDR2 FQNEAQ. V dropped 2 bases and J dropped 8 bases, with 12 bases sitting between them. The CDR3 DNA sequence: TGTGCCAGCAGCTTACACCCAGGGGAGGGGGAGCTGTTTTTT. It specifies CASSLHPGEGELFF.

The chain recombines TRBV6-5 with TRBJ2-3, with D unclear. There are 12 residues in the CDR3. The V gene lost 6 bases and the J gene lost 0 bases, with 4 bases spanning the gap. CDR1 is MNHEY and CDR2 is SVGAGI in the germline V gene. The CDR3 nucleotides read TGTGCCAGCAGAAGCAGCACAGATACGCAGTATTTT. Translating it yields CASRSSTDTQYF.

The rearrangement uses TRBV2 and TRBJ2-1; TRBD2 might be the D (6 bases). Trimming took 8 bases from V and 10 from J, leaving 18 bases between them. CDR3 length equals 13 residues. Germline CDR1 is SNHLY and CDR2 is FYNNEI. The CDR3 DNA reads as TGTGCCAGCGCGGAGGGCTCGCCCTGGGAGCAGTTCTTC. As protein: CASAEGSPWEQFF. Full variable domain (rest looked up from reference TRBV2 and TRBJ2-1): EPEVTQTPSHQVTQMGQEVILRCVPISNHLYFYWYRQILGQKVEFLVSFYNNEISEKSEIFDDQFSVERPDGSNFTLKIRSTKLEDSAMYFCASAEGSPWEQFFGPGTRLTVL.

The chain uses TRBV4-1 and TRBJ2-1; 9 bases are shared with TRBD1. V gave up 3 bases and J gave up 7 bases; unmatched junction bases: 10. The CDR3 runs to 16 residues. Germline values: CDR1 MGHRA, CDR2 YSYEKL. In nucleotides, the CDR3 is TGCGCCAGCAGCCAGCAAGAGACAGGGGGAGGGAATGAGCAGTTCTTC. Translated, it gives CASSQQETGGGNEQFF.

The chain employs TRBV2 and TRBJ1-4; 8 nucleotides agree with TRBD1. This CDR3 has 14 amino acids. Germline CDR1 and CDR2: SNHLY and FYNNEI. V was pared by 3 bases and J by 8 bases, with 5 bases of the junction left unmatched. CDR3 region: CASSDGQGEEKLFF. CDR3 nucleotide sequence: TGTGCCAGCAGTGACGGACAGGGTGAGGAAAAACTGTTTTTT.

The chain joins TRBV27 to TRBJ1-1; D is undetermined. Germline V gene lookup returns CDR1 MNHEY and CDR2 SMNVEV (reference sequence). V was cut by 4 bases and J by 5 bases, with 11 bases left in between. This CDR3 has 13 amino acids. CDR3 sequence (DNA): TGTGCCAGCAGTTCCCTTTTTGGGACTGAAGCTTTCTTT. This sequence encodes CASSSLFGTEAFF.

V gene TRBV7-8 combines with J gene TRBJ1-1; 8 nucleotides match TRBD1. V lost 4 bases to trimming and J lost 1 base; unmatched junction nucleotides: 2. The CDR3 is made up of 14 amino acids. Germline V gives CDR1 SGHVS, CDR2 FQNEAQ. Written as DNA, the CDR3 is TGTGCCAGCAGCTCCGGACAGGGGAACACTGAAGCTTTCTTT. Protein: CASSSGQGNTEAFF.

V usage is TRBV28 and J usage is TRBJ1-5; D is unclear. CDR3 length: 13 residues. V lost 4 bases and J 3 bases, leaving 7 bases between the germline ends. Germline lookup yields CDR1 MDHEN and CDR2 SYDVKM. The DNA of the CDR3 is TGTGCCAGCAGTTCTACCCCCAATCAGCCCCAGCATTTT. Its translation: CASSSTPNQPQHF.

V gene TRBV25-1 combines with J gene TRBJ1-3; D gene unclear. Germline V CDR1 and CDR2: MGHDK, SYGVNS. Trimming pared 2 bases from V and 3 bases from J, leaving 20 bases between. The CDR3 runs 18 residues. The CDR3 loop is CASSEIGLEGGNGNTIYF. In nucleotides, the CDR3 is TGTGCCAGCAGTGAAATTGGGTTAGAGGGAGGGAATGGAAACACCATATATTTT.

V is TRBV6-6 and J is TRBJ1-1, with D perhaps matching TRBD1 (5 bases). The CDR3 extends over 14 amino acids. Germline V gene lookup returns CDR1 MNHNY and CDR2 SVGAGI (reference sequence). Trimming took off 2 bases at V and 3 bases at J, with 10 bases between the two ends. CDR3 protein: CASSYILGDTEAFF. CDR3 nucleotides: TGTGCCAGCAGTTACATTCTGGGGGACACTGAAGCTTTCTTT.

This chain connects TRBV7-9 to TRBJ1-2, with D unresolved. CDR1 and CDR2 from the germline V gene are SEHNR and FQNEAQ (reference sequence). V lost 5 bases to trimming and J lost 7 bases, with 14 bases between them. There are 13 residues in the CDR3. The CDR3 reads CASSLLPIFGYTF. CDR3 DNA sequence: TGTGCCAGCAGCCTTCTCCCAATTTTTGGCTACACCTTC. Variable domain in full (rest from reference TRBV7-9 and TRBJ1-2): DTGVSQNPRHKITKRGQNVTFRCDPISEHNRLYWYRQTLGQGPEFLTYFQNEAQLEKSRLLSDRFSAERPKGSFSTLEIQRTEQGDSAMYLCASSLLPIFGYTFGSGTRLTVV.

CDR3 sequence (DNA): TGCGCCAGCAGCTTGGACGGGGGACTGTATAATTCACCCCTCCACTTT. As protein: CASSLDGGLYNSPLHF. The chain is built from TRBV5-1 and TRBJ1-6, with TRBD1 as a possible D gene (5 bases). This CDR3 is 16 amino acids long. Trimming shortened V by 0 bases and J by 4 bases, and 11 bases separated the two germline ends. Germline CDR1 is SGHRS and CDR2 is YFSETQ.

The gene calls are TRBV27 and TRBJ1-6, with D perhaps matching TRBD1 (5 bases). Per germline, CDR1 MNHEY and CDR2 SMNVEV (reference sequence). CDR3 size: 15 residues. V was shortened by 3 bases and J by 7 bases, with 13 bases between the two germline ends. CDR3 protein: CASSFDGQGNSPLHF. CDR3 bases: TGTGCCAGCAGTTTCGATGGCCAGGGAAATTCACCCCTCCACTTT.

The chain joins TRBV7-9 to TRBJ2-7, with 7 positions matching TRBD1. Per the germline V gene, CDR1 is SEHNR and CDR2 is FQNEAQ (reference sequence). This CDR3 is built from 14 residues. Germline trimming cut 5 bases from V and 0 bases from J; bases unmatched to any gene: 4. CDR3 sequence (DNA): TGTGCCAGCAGCGTCGCAGGGGGCTCCTACGAGCAGTACTTC. Protein product: CASSVAGGSYEQYF.

V usage is TRBV19 and J usage is TRBJ1-2; 7 nucleotides agree with TRBD1. The germline V gene has CDR1 LNHDA and CDR2 SQIVND (reference sequence). The CDR3 consists of 17 residues. The junction had 12 bases not matched to a gene; V was cut back by 2 bases and J by 3 bases. The CDR3 spells CASSITPLRGGDYGYTF. CDR3 in DNA: TGTGCCAGTAGTATAACCCCTCTACGAGGGGGCGACTATGGCTACACCTTC.

The V call is TRBV11-2, the J call TRBJ2-7; 8 bases align to TRBD1. V trimming: 7 bases; J trimming: 12 bases; junction bases outside the gene matches: 11. The germline gives CDR1 SGHAT, CDR2 FQNNGV. The CDR3 spans 12 residues. The DNA for the CDR3 is TGTGCCAGCAAGGGACAGGTTGGGGCGACGTACTTC. Amino acids: CASKGQVGATYF. Supplemented by reference TRBV11-2 and TRBJ2-7, the full variable domain reads EAGVAQSPRYKIIEKRQSVAFWCNPISGHATLYWYQQILGQGPKLLIQFQNNGVVDDSQLPKDRFSAERLKGVDSTLKIQPAKLEDSAVYLCASKGQVGATYFGPGTRLTVT.

The chain is built from TRBV7-2 and TRBJ1-2, with TRBD1 matching over 8 bases. Trimming removed 5 bases from V and 7 bases from J; junction bases left unmatched: 9. The CDR3 loop spans 14 amino acids. The germline CDR1 and CDR2 sequences are SGHTA and FQGNSA. The CDR3 region has the DNA TGTGCCAGCAGCGAATTCGGACAGGGCGGTGGCTACACCTTC. Translating it yields CASSEFGQGGGYTF.

The chain combines TRBV4-1 with TRBJ2-2; D is ambiguous. Germline V gives CDR1 MGHRA, CDR2 YSYEKL. CDR3 length equals 16 residues. V was trimmed by 3 bases and J by 3 bases, leaving 14 bases between them. The CDR3 DNA follows: TGCGCCAGCAGCCAGACCTGGACGGAATACACCGGGGAGCTGTTTTTT. It encodes CASSQTWTEYTGELFF.

The rearrangement joins TRBV4-3 to TRBJ2-1, with D possibly being TRBD1 (5 bases). V was pared by 1 base and J by 8 bases, with 15 bases between. The CDR3 totals 15 residues. Germline loops: CDR1 LGHNA, CDR2 YSLEER. For the CDR3, the DNA is TGCGCCAGCAGCCAAGTCACGACAGTCGAGTATGAGCAGTTCTTC. Amino acid sequence: CASSQVTTVEYEQFF.

CDR3 in amino acids: CASSSLTATNTGELFF. DNA of the CDR3: TGTGCCAGCAGCTCCCTGACAGCCACTAACACCGGGGAGCTGTTTTTT. The chain combines TRBV7-7 with TRBJ2-2, with D perhaps TRBD1 (5 bases). Per germline, CDR1 SSHAT and CDR2 FNYEAQ (reference sequence). The CDR3 extends over 16 amino acids. Between the trimmed V and J ends, which lost 4 bases and 2 bases, there was a span of 14 bases.

This clone came up once. The chain links TRBV4-2 to TRBJ1-1; D remains ambiguous. From germline, CDR1 is LGHNA and CDR2 YNFKEQ. The CDR3 is 15 residues long. The ends were cut back, 0 bases at V and 2 bases at J, with 10 bases in the middle. As DNA, the CDR3 is TGTGCCAGCAGCCAAGAAGTAGAGATTAACACTGAAGCTTTCTTT. Its translation: CASSQEVEINTEAFF.